These T cell receptor beta chains were read from a single sample in a study of blood T cell repertoires in COVID-19. Sequenced by immunoSEQ multiplex PCR; TCRdb stores in-frame clones only, minus some. This table has over 200,000 clones, around 86% appearing once. Sequencing was done on a sample of peripheral blood. The receptors were sampled from a woman in her thirties who had recovered from COVID-19. Both conserved end residues are part of each CDR3. D genes are given only for firm matches. The size of a clone is reported for some rows only, either as once, few or many, or as a class for expanded clones.

j_call: TRBJ2-7; clone_size: NA; cdr3_length: 18; v_call: TRBV7-3; d_call: NA; cdr3_aa: CASSLGVEGVKGAYEQYF; cdr3_nt: TGTGCCAGCAGCTTAGGCGTAGAGGGAGTGAAGGGAGCCTACGAGCAGTACTTC
j_call: TRBJ1-2; clone_size: NA; cdr3_length: 13; v_call: TRBV30; d_call: NA; cdr3_aa: CAWSRESNYGYTF; cdr3_nt: TGTGCCTGGAGTCGGGAGTCTAACTATGGCTACACCTTC
j_call: TRBJ1-1; clone_size: many; cdr3_length: 17; v_call: TRBV5-1; d_call: NA; cdr3_aa: CASKTPETDTLNTEAFF; cdr3_nt: TGCGCCAGCAAAACCCCCGAGACGGACACCTTGAACACTGAAGCTTTCTTT
j_call: TRBJ1-2; clone_size: NA; cdr3_length: 21; v_call: TRBV4-3; d_call: NA; cdr3_aa: CASSQVGRGAGGHGDYYGYTF; cdr3_nt: TGCGCCAGCAGCCAAGTAGGGCGAGGAGCAGGCGGACACGGGGACTACTATGGCTACACCTTC
j_call: TRBJ2-7; clone_size: NA; cdr3_length: 14; v_call: TRBV30; d_call: TRBD1; cdr3_aa: CAWSSGTGGREQYF; cdr3_nt: TGTGCCTGGAGTTCCGGGACAGGGGGCCGCGAGCAGTACTTC
j_call: TRBJ1-4; clone_size: NA; cdr3_length: 16; v_call: TRBV7-9; d_call: TRBD1; cdr3_aa: CASSWGQGGTNEKLFF; cdr3_nt: TGTGCCAGCAGTTGGGGACAGGGAGGGACTAATGAAAAACTGTTTTTT
j_call: TRBJ2-4; clone_size: NA; cdr3_length: 15; v_call: TRBV5-5; d_call: TRBD1; cdr3_aa: CASSFTGTGVNIQYF; cdr3_nt: TGTGCCAGCAGCTTTACCGGGACAGGGGTTAACATTCAGTACTTC
j_call: TRBJ1-1; clone_size: few; cdr3_length: 17; v_call: TRBV7-2; d_call: TRBD1; cdr3_aa: CASSHVGTGGWNTEAFF; cdr3_nt: TGTGCCAGCAGCCACGTGGGGACAGGGGGGTGGAACACTGAAGCTTTCTTT
j_call: TRBJ1-2; clone_size: few; cdr3_length: 12; v_call: TRBV6-5; d_call: TRBD1; cdr3_aa: CASSRTGDGYTF; cdr3_nt: TGTGCCAGCAGTCGGACAGGGGATGGCTACACCTTC
j_call: TRBJ2-1; clone_size: NA; cdr3_length: 21; v_call: TRBV24-1; d_call: TRBD1; cdr3_aa: CATSDSLGQGGFQAAYNEQFF; cdr3_nt: TGTGCCACCAGTGATTCATTGGGACAGGGCGGCTTTCAGGCCGCCTACAATGAGCAGTTCTTC
j_call: TRBJ2-2; clone_size: few; cdr3_length: 16; v_call: TRBV5-4; d_call: NA; cdr3_aa: CASSLARGSNTGELFF; cdr3_nt: TGTGCCAGCAGCTTGGCTCGGGGTTCGAACACCGGGGAGCTGTTTTTT